These 21 T cell receptor beta chains were all obtained from the same sample, sequenced in a study of OX40 agonist ivuxolimab in advanced cancers. The repertoire was sequenced with immunoSEQ multiplex PCR; TCRdb's copy has only in-frame clones and lacks some. The repertoire consists of 53,000 or so clones, with roughly 83% occurring once and the leading ten covering 10% to 15%. The sample consisted of CD4+ or CD8+ T cells sorted from blood, taken in a trial of the OX40 agonist ivuxolimab. These receptors all stem from an adult with an advanced solid tumor such as melanoma, head and neck, liver or kidney cancer.

The genes are TRBV29-1 and TRBJ2-7; D is possibly TRBD1 (5 bases). This CDR3 has 13 amino acids. Germline V gives CDR1 SQVTM, CDR2 ANQGSEA. Trimming stripped 7 bases from V and 2 bases from J, with 15 bases between. The CDR3 spells CSARWAGTYEQYF. The CDR3 nucleotides are TGCAGCGCACGTTGGGCAGGGACCTACGAGCAGTACTTC.

The chain recombines TRBV15 with TRBJ2-3; D gene ambiguous. This CDR3 region has 17 residues. The germline gives CDR1 LNHNV, CDR2 YYDKDF (reference sequence). Between the trimmed V and J ends, which lost 0 bases and 0 bases, there was a span of 13 bases. The CDR3 spells CATSRDRRFTSTDTQYF. CDR3 nucleotide sequence: TGTGCCACCAGCAGAGATCGGAGATTTACTAGCACAGATACGCAGTATTTT.

V is TRBV29-1 and J is TRBJ2-1; 9 positions agree with TRBD2. The CDR3 has 14 amino acids. CDR1 SQVTM and CDR2 ANQGSEA come from the germline V gene. With 6 bases clipped from V and 10 bases from J, the junction kept 13 bases outside the gene matches. For the CDR3, the DNA is TGCAGCGTACCCCGGCGGGAGGGCCTTGGAGAGCAGTTCTTC. Translation: CSVPRREGLGEQFF.

The genes are TRBV18 and TRBJ2-7, with D maybe TRBD1 (6 bases). The ends were cut back, 3 bases at V and 5 bases at J, with 11 bases in the middle. CDR1 is KGHSH, CDR2 LQKENI, per germline. The CDR3 sequence is 13 residues long. The CDR3 region is CASSPDSHNEQYF. The CDR3 region has the DNA TGTGCCAGCTCACCGGACAGTCACAACGAGCAGTACTTC.

This rearrangement joins TRBV6-5 to TRBJ1-2; D call uncertain. This CDR3 spans 12 amino acids. Trimming removed 5 bases at V and 8 bases at J, with 12 bases between. The germline V gene has CDR1 MNHEY and CDR2 SVGAGI. The CDR3 protein is CASSEQGRGYTF. In DNA form, the CDR3 reads TGTGCCAGCAGTGAACAAGGTCGGGGCTACACCTTC.

V gene TRBV5-1 combines with J gene TRBJ2-5, with D possibly being TRBD1 (7 bases). CDR3 size: 15 residues. CDR1 and CDR2 (germline): SGHRS, YFSETQ. V shed 4 bases and J shed 5 bases, with 18 bases lying between them. The chain's CDR3 is CASSRRRGLVETQYF. In DNA form, the CDR3 reads TGCGCCAGCAGCCGGCGGAGGGGGCTGGTTGAGACCCAGTACTTC.

DNA for the CDR3: TGTGCCAGCAGCGCCGTGGGGGGCGGTAACACTGAAGCTTTCTTT. Amino acids: CASSAVGGGNTEAFF. The V call is TRBV11-2, the J call TRBJ1-1; D is perhaps TRBD1 (6 bases). V was shortened by 5 bases and J by 2 bases, with 15 bases between the two germline ends. Germline V lookup: CDR1 SGHAT, CDR2 FQNNGV. The CDR3 extends over 15 amino acids.

The J gene is TRBJ2-1, the V gene TRBV2, with D uncertain. V lost 4 bases, J lost 6 bases, and 7 bases lay in between. Germline V gene data show CDR1 as SNHLY and CDR2 as FYNNEI. The length of the CDR3 is 12 residues. The CDR3 nucleotides are TGTGCCAGCAGTGCCGACTTCAATGAGCAGTTCTTC. This codes for CASSADFNEQFF.

Only a few counts were recorded for this clone. The V call is TRBV6-4, the J call TRBJ2-3; 9 bases line up with TRBD2. The CDR3 length is 15 residues. CDR1 is MRHNA and CDR2 is SNTAGT in the germline V gene. Losses at the gene ends were 2 bases for V and 0 bases for J; bases not matched to a gene: 0. The CDR3 sequence: CASSDGTSSTDTQYF. The CDR3 nucleotides read TGTGCCAGCAGTGACGGGACTAGCAGCACAGATACGCAGTATTTT.

The chain uses TRBV27 and TRBJ1-4; D unclear. This CDR3 has 15 residues. V gave up 6 bases and J gave up 0 bases, with 11 bases separating them. Germline V gene sequence: CDR1 MNHEY, CDR2 SMNVEV (reference sequence). The CDR3 DNA reads as TGTGCCAGCAGCCGAAGTTATGCAACTAATGAAAAACTGTTTTTT. Translated, it gives CASSRSYATNEKLFF.

V gene TRBV5-1 combines with J gene TRBJ1-4; D is possibly TRBD1 (5 bases). CDR1 and CDR2 (germline): SGHRS, YFSETQ. Trimming removed 6 bases at V and 8 bases at J, with 17 bases between. CDR3 length: 14 amino acids. The DNA of the CDR3 is TGCGCCAGCAACTCAGGACTCTGGGGGGAAAAACTGTTTTTT. It is translated as CASNSGLWGEKLFF. The variable domain in full, with the rest retrieved from reference TRBV5-1 and TRBJ1-4, is KAGVTQTPRYLIKTRGQQVTLSCSPISGHRSVSWYQQTPGQGLQFLFEYFSETQRNKGNFPGRFSGRQFSNSRSEMNVSTLELGDSALYLCASNSGLWGEKLFFGSGTQLSVL.

This rearrangement joins TRBV11-2 to TRBJ2-7, with D possibly being TRBD1 (6 bases). The CDR3 extends over 16 amino acids. V lost 5 bases and J 6 bases, leaving 23 bases between the germline ends. Germline CDR1 reads SGHAT; CDR2 reads FQNNGV. CDR3 in amino acids: CASSPGSGRGRSEQYF. CDR3 DNA: TGTGCCAGCAGCCCGGGGAGCGGCAGGGGAAGAAGCGAGCAGTACTTC.

The chain employs TRBV28 and TRBJ2-2, with D possibly being TRBD2 (5 bases). The CDR3 covers 14 residues. CDR1 MDHEN and CDR2 SYDVKM come from the germline V gene. The V end lost 6 bases, the J end lost 5 bases, and 13 bases lay between the germline ends. The CDR3 region has the DNA TGTGCCAGCAGCGCCCACGGCGGGACCGGGGAGCTGTTTTTT. This codes for CASSAHGGTGELFF.

The V and J genes are TRBV6-5 and TRBJ2-7; a weak D match, TRBD1 (6 bases). Germline CDR1 is MNHEY and CDR2 is SVGAGI. Trimming shortened V by 0 bases and J by 6 bases, and 15 bases separated the two germline ends. The CDR3 has 15 amino acids. The CDR3 sequence: CASSYSRLQGREQYF. CDR3 sequence (DNA): TGTGCCAGCAGTTACTCGCGGCTACAGGGCCGCGAGCAGTACTTC.

This rearrangement joins TRBV18 to TRBJ1-1, with TRBD1 matching over 7 bases. The junction had 7 bases not matched to a gene; V was cut back by 5 bases and J by 1 base. CDR1 is KGHSH and CDR2 is LQKENI in the germline V gene. This CDR3 comprises 15 residues. The CDR3 nucleotides are TGTGCCAGCTCATCAGAGACAGGGACGAACACTGAAGCTTTCTTT. Its translation is CASSSETGTNTEAFF.

The chain recombines TRBV7-8 with TRBJ2-7; TRBD2 matches 7 bases. Germline trimming cut 5 bases from V and 4 bases from J; bases unmatched to any gene: 11. CDR1 is SGHVS and CDR2 is FQNEAQ in the germline V gene. The CDR3 is 15 residues long. The CDR3 reads CASSGGGEGEYEQYF. CDR3 nucleotides: TGTGCCAGCAGCGGCGGTGGGGAGGGAGAATACGAGCAGTACTTC.

The chain is built from TRBV5-1 and TRBJ2-4, with 14 bases matching TRBD2. V was pared by 4 bases and J by 8 bases, with 8 bases of the junction left unmatched. Per germline, CDR1 SGHRS and CDR2 YFSETQ. CDR3 length: 16 amino acids. The CDR3 DNA reads TGCGCCAGCAGCCCGACTAGCGGGAGGGCCGTATACATTCAGTACTTC. The encoded protein is CASSPTSGRAVYIQYF.

The chain couples TRBV5-1 to TRBJ2-7; no reliable D call. Trimming pared 4 bases from V and 3 bases from J, leaving 11 bases between. This CDR3 contains 13 residues. In germline, CDR1 is SGHRS, CDR2 YFSETQ. The CDR3 DNA is TGCGCCAGCAGCCCCAGCTCACACTACGAGCAGTACTTC. Its protein product is CASSPSSHYEQYF. Combining the CDR3 with reference TRBV5-1 and TRBJ2-7 gives the whole variable domain KAGVTQTPRYLIKTRGQQVTLSCSPISGHRSVSWYQQTPGQGLQFLFEYFSETQRNKGNFPGRFSGRQFSNSRSEMNVSTLELGDSALYLCASSPSSHYEQYFGPGTRLTVT.

The chain links TRBV6-5 to TRBJ2-6; possibly TRBD1 for D (6 bases). This CDR3 is 14 amino acids long. Germline lookup yields CDR1 MNHEY and CDR2 SVGAGI. V gave up 5 bases and J gave up 2 bases, with 7 bases separating them. DNA of the CDR3: TGTGCCAGCAGTGAGGGGGCTGGGGCCAACGTCCTGACTTTC. This translates into CASSEGAGANVLTF.

The CDR3 nucleotides are TGTGCCAGCAGTTTTTTGGGGGTAAACTATGGCTACACCTTC. Translating gives CASSFLGVNYGYTF. The chain has TRBV27 and TRBJ1-2; the D gene is possibly TRBD1 (5 bases). The germline V gene encodes CDR1 MNHEY and CDR2 SMNVEV (reference sequence). The V end lost 3 bases, the J end lost 2 bases, and 10 bases lay between the germline ends. The CDR3 is made up of 14 amino acids.

The chain links TRBV30 to TRBJ1-3; no definite D call. Between the trimmed V and J ends, which lost 0 bases and 4 bases, there was a span of 13 bases. This CDR3 comprises 15 residues. Per germline, CDR1 GTSNPN and CDR2 SVGIG (reference sequence). CDR3 nucleotides: TGTGCCTGGAGTGTACGGAGGTTGTGGGGAAACACCATATATTTT. Protein sequence: CAWSVRRLWGNTIYF.